This T cell receptor beta chain is from a study of T cell repertoires in cytomegalovirus infection. At the level of the study: Recently described HLA-C-restricted plus well-studied HLA-B-restricted CMV epitopes were used. It was the public TCR beta signatures that indicated both CMV infection and matching HLA type. Study-wide points: Of the TCR beta families, the public ones yielded a cumulative frequency that identified carriers of CMV plus the relevant HLA.

There are many counts of this clonotype. The antigen is not known. TCRdb reanalysed the reads using MiXCR and keeps one entry per CDR3 protein. The table lists approximately 1,000,000 distinct CDR3 sequences, roughly 31% of them singletons, with around 15% in the top ten. This TCR was recovered from a human donor in good health (CMV status not recorded). Some clones in this sample may be carry-over from other donors' samples. The sequencing here drew on cultured CD8+ T cells from PBMCs, taken from culture after CMV antigen stimulation.

The CDR3 nucleotides read TGTGCCAGCAGTCCCGGGACAAGCACTGAAGCTTTCTTT. Protein sequence: CASSPGTSTEAFF. The genes are TRBV12-3 or TRBV12-4 and TRBJ1-1, with D possibly TRBD1 on 6 matching bases. The germline V and J ends were trimmed by 5 bases and 4 bases, with 11 bases remaining between them. This CDR3 contains 13 residues.